Following are 17 T cell receptor beta chains from one sample sequenced in a study of radiotherapy plus CTLA-4 blockade in lung cancer. Using immunoSEQ multiplex PCR, the repertoire was profiled, and TCRdb retains in-frame clones only, with some absent. Seen here are about 97,000 clones, approximately 74% observed once, and the top ten hold roughly 3.1%. The sequenced sample was peripheral blood, obtained from a patient treated with radiotherapy plus ipilimumab. The origin of the receptors is a human donor with non-small cell lung cancer who had a partial response to radiotherapy plus ipilimumab. Some clones in this sample may be carry-over from other donors' samples.

This chain connects TRBV5-1 to TRBJ2-7, with TRBD2 matching 10 bases. The CDR3 is made up of 15 amino acids. Looked up from germline, CDR1 is SGHRS and CDR2 is YFSETQ. J was trimmed by 6 bases and V by 1 base; bases with no gene match: 7. In nucleotides, the CDR3 is TGCGCCAGCAGCTTGCGGGCTAGCGGGAGCGGCGAGCAGTACTTC. This sequence encodes CASSLRASGSGEQYF.

The chain couples TRBV7-3 to TRBJ2-3, with 7 bases lining up with TRBD2. After removal of 5 bases from V and 2 bases from J, the junction contained 10 bases not matched to a gene. Germline V gene sequence: CDR1 SGHTA, CDR2 FQGTGA. This CDR3 has 16 amino acids. The CDR3: CASSITLAGHTDTQYF. CDR3 nucleotides: TGTGCCAGCAGCATCACCTTAGCGGGCCACACAGATACGCAGTATTTT.

V gene TRBV30 combines with J gene TRBJ1-5, with D possibly being TRBD1 (5 bases). Per germline, CDR1 GTSNPN and CDR2 SVGIG (reference sequence). Trimming removed 2 bases from V and 0 bases from J, with 5 bases in between. This CDR3 region has 13 residues. This chain's CDR3 is CAWSRGSNQPQHF. CDR3 DNA: TGTGCCTGGAGTAGGGGTAGCAATCAGCCCCAGCATTTT.

The V call is TRBV30, the J call TRBJ1-2, with 9 bases lining up with TRBD1. The CDR3 is made up of 12 amino acids. Per germline, CDR1 GTSNPN and CDR2 SVGIG (reference sequence). V shed 4 bases, J shed 6 bases, and the junction held 3 bases outside the gene matches. The chain's CDR3 is CAWTGQGDGYTF. The CDR3 DNA sequence: TGTGCCTGGACGGGACAGGGAGATGGCTACACCTTC.

This clone has a handful of counts. The V call is TRBV18, the J call TRBJ1-1; tentatively, D is TRBD1 (6 bases). This CDR3 region has 13 residues. Germline loops: CDR1 KGHSH, CDR2 LQKENI. Between the trimmed V and J ends, which lost 5 bases and 6 bases, there was a span of 13 bases. The CDR3 DNA follows: TGTGCCAGCTCATCGGGAACAGGGTCTGAAGCTTTCTTT. It yields the protein CASSSGTGSEAFF.

V usage is TRBV11-3 and J usage is TRBJ2-7; 10 bases match TRBD2. The germline V gene has CDR1 SGHNT and CDR2 YENEEA. Trimming at V came to 3 bases and at J to 11 bases, leaving 10 bases not matched to a gene. The CDR3 is made up of 14 amino acids. CDR3 loop: CASSFQASGGHEYF. The CDR3, as DNA: TGTGCCAGCAGCTTTCAGGCTAGCGGGGGCCATGAGTACTTC.

J is TRBJ2-7 and V is TRBV28; perhaps TRBD2 as D (7 bases). Per germline, CDR1 MDHEN and CDR2 SYDVKM. The CDR3 covers 16 residues. V lost 7 bases and J 0 bases, leaving 19 bases between the germline ends. The CDR3 nucleotides are TGTGCCAGCACCAAATTAGGAGGGGGGGTCTCCTACGAGCAGTACTTC. Translated, it gives CASTKLGGGVSYEQYF.

V gene TRBV5-4 combines with J gene TRBJ1-1; D is unclear. Trimming took off 9 bases at V and 1 base at J, with 13 bases between the two ends. This CDR3 has 13 amino acids. CDR1 is SGHNT and CDR2 is YYREEE in the germline V gene (reference sequence). The CDR3, as DNA: TGTGCCATCTCTACAGCTCCGAACACTGAAGCTTTCTTT. It codes for CAISTAPNTEAFF.

This chain uses TRBV19 with TRBJ2-1; 9 bases align to TRBD2. Germline V CDR1 and CDR2: LNHDA, SQIVND (reference sequence). CDR3 length equals 15 residues. V gave up 7 bases and J gave up 2 bases; unmatched junction bases: 6. The CDR3 DNA is TGTGCCAGTAATTCTGCGGGAGGGACCTACAATGAGCAGTTCTTC. Translation gives CASNSAGGTYNEQFF.

V gene TRBV10-2 combines with J gene TRBJ2-2, with a weak D call TRBD2 (6 bases). V was clipped by 2 bases and J by 5 bases, with 12 bases between them. Germline V lookup: CDR1 WSHSY, CDR2 SAAADI. The CDR3 is made up of 15 amino acids. CDR3 nucleotides: TGCGCCAGCAGTGAGGTAGCGGCGGGGACCGGGGAGCTGTTTTTT. This encodes CASSEVAAGTGELFF.

The chain combines TRBV30 with TRBJ1-2, with D unclear. V dropped 5 bases and J dropped 5 bases, with 6 bases sitting between them. Germline V lookup: CDR1 GTSNPN, CDR2 SVGIG (reference sequence). The CDR3 totals 10 residues. CDR3 loop: CAWGRYGYTF. The CDR3, as DNA: TGTGCCTGGGGGCGTTATGGCTACACCTTC. The variable domain in full, with the rest retrieved from reference TRBV30 and TRBJ1-2, is SQTIHQWPATLVQPVGSPLSLECTVEGTSNPNLYWYRQAAGRGLQLLFYSVGIGQISSEVPQNLSASRPQDRQFILSSKKLLLSDSGFYLCAWGRYGYTFGSGTRLTVV.

The gene calls are TRBV28 and TRBJ2-5; 8 bases are a match to TRBD2. Germline CDR1 and CDR2: MDHEN and SYDVKM. The CDR3 covers 16 residues. Unmatched junction bases numbered 13, after V lost 6 bases and J lost 4 bases. The CDR3 reads CASSTSGGGFGETQYF. The CDR3 coding sequence is TGTGCCAGCAGCACGTCCGGGGGGGGGTTCGGAGAGACCCAGTACTTC. Full variable domain (remainder filled in from reference TRBV28 and TRBJ2-5): DVKVTQSSRYLVKRTGEKVFLECVQDMDHENMFWYRQDPGLGLRLIYFSYDVKMKEKGDIPEGYSVSREKKERFSLILESASTNQTSMYLCASSTSGGGFGETQYFGPGTRLLVL.

The chain uses TRBV5-1 and TRBJ2-5; 12 nucleotides line up with TRBD2. The CDR3 has 16 residues. Looked up from germline, CDR1 is SGHRS and CDR2 is YFSETQ. V lost 0 bases, J lost 5 bases, and 5 bases stayed unmatched. CDR3 loop: CASSLVLAGGSETQYF. DNA for the CDR3: TGCGCCAGCAGCTTGGTACTAGCGGGGGGTTCGGAGACCCAGTACTTC.

V is TRBV18 and J is TRBJ2-1, with 8 bases identical to TRBD2. This CDR3 has 16 residues. Unmatched junction bases numbered 5, after V lost 0 bases and J lost 4 bases. The germline V gene has CDR1 KGHSH and CDR2 LQKENI. The chain's CDR3 is CASSPPSGGTYNEQFF. As DNA, the CDR3 is TGTGCCAGCTCACCACCAAGCGGGGGAACGTACAATGAGCAGTTCTTC.

This sequence joins TRBV5-4 and TRBJ1-3; no definite D call. The CDR3 spans 15 residues. The V gene lost 2 bases and the J gene lost 0 bases, with 9 bases spanning the gap. The V gene's germline CDR1 is SGHNT and CDR2 YYREEE (reference sequence). The CDR3 DNA follows: TGTGCCAGCAGCTTCTCGCAGTACTCTGGAAACACCATATATTTT. This sequence encodes CASSFSQYSGNTIYF.

This clone has just one count. The V call is TRBV27, the J call TRBJ2-5, with D possibly being TRBD1 (5 bases). The CDR3 contains 13 residues. V was pared by 4 bases and J by 5 bases, with 11 bases between. Germline values: CDR1 MNHEY, CDR2 SMNVEV (reference sequence). The CDR3 region is CASSYRTMETQYF. Here the CDR3 DNA reads TGTGCCAGCAGTTATAGGACAATGGAGACCCAGTACTTC.

This clone has only a few counts. This chain joins TRBV11-2 and TRBJ2-7; 10 bases line up with TRBD1. The germline CDR1 and CDR2 sequences are SGHAT and FQNNGV. CDR3 length: 15 residues. After removal of 3 bases from V and 6 bases from J, the junction contained 8 bases not matched to a gene. The CDR3 DNA sequence: TGTGCCAGCAGCTTGAGCTCCGGGACAGGGGCCGAGCAGTACTTC. Its protein product is CASSLSSGTGAEQYF.